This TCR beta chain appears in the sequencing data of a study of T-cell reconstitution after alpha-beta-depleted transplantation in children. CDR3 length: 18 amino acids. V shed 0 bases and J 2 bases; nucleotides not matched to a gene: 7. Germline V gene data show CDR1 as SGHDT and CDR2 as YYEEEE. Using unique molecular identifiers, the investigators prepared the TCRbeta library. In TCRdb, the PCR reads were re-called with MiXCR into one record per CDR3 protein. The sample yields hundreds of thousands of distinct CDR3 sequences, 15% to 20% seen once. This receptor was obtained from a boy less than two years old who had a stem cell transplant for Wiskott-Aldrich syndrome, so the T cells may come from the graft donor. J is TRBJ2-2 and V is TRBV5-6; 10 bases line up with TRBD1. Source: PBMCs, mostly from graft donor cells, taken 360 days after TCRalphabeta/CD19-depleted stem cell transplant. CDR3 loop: CASSLGQGACYNTGELFF. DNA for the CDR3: TGTGCCAGCAGCTTGGGACAGGGGGCATGTTATAACACCGGGGAGCTGTTTTTT. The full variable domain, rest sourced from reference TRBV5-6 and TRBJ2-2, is DAGVTQSPTHLIKTRGQQVTLRCSPKSGHDTVSWYQQALGQGPQFIFQYYEEEERQRGNFPDRFSGHQFPNYSSELNVNALLLGDSALYLCASSLGQGACYNTGELFFGEGSRLTVL.